This T cell receptor beta chain was captured in a study of blood T cells in healthy people across ages. Study conclusions and caveats: The study could not conclusively compare naive and antigen-experienced cells, given its unsorted PBMCs. Possibly, changes in expanded clonotypes were confounded because donor CMV status was unknown.

Per sample, at least 6 micrograms of total RNA were extracted. The germline V gene encodes CDR1 SNHLY and CDR2 FYNNEI. The CDR3 extends over 13 amino acids. V was shortened by 8 bases and J by 0 bases, with 5 bases between the two germline ends. Using a J-beta primer mix together with a sample-barcoded 5' primer, a second PCR was run for about 6 to 11 cycles. TCRdb called the 5' RACE reads again in MiXCR, with one record for every CDR3 protein. Of about 640,000 distinct CDR3 sequences in the sample, about 43% are singletons; the top ten hold roughly 30%. On this clonotype itself: Antigen specificity is unknown.

Material: blood. The genes are TRBV2 and TRBJ2-6, with D hard to call. The source of this sequence is an elderly man in good health. CDR3 coding DNA: TGTGCCAGCTTGGGCTCTGGGGCCAACGTCCTGACTTTC. This gives the protein CASLGSGANVLTF.